The entry below gives a single TCR beta chain sequence along with its context. It lacks a known antigen. Per-base qualities were not stored, and no clone one base away is much larger. Library preparation employed the immunoSEQ multiplex PCR assay. This immuneACCESS table, as held by TCRdb, lists in-frame sequences with V and J called but not all clones. Of the missing ones, under half trace to an unresolved V gene in checked studies; the others have no known cause. The sample yields tens of thousands of clones; approximately 84% were counted once. The ten most abundant clones make up 30% to 40% of the sample. V is cut by 5 bases and J by 7 bases, and the space between the germline ends is 15 bases. The CDR3 measures 14 amino acids from cysteine to phenylalanine. The entry retains the CDR3 DNA only, 42 bases that are in frame from base 1. The CDR1 and CDR2 encoded by the germline V gene are SGHAT and FQNNGV.

These data originate in a study of control samples from healthy donors and cancer patients (TCRdb year 2020). Source material: PBMCs. The rearranged chain carries TRBV11-2 and TRBJ2-1; the D gene is perhaps TRBD2, from 6 matching bases. This sequence was found in a man between 70 and 80 years old with lung cancer. The CDR3: CASSAHPGGNEQFF. The DNA reads as follows: TGTGCCAGCAGCGCCCATCCCGGGGGTAATGAGCAGTTCTTC.